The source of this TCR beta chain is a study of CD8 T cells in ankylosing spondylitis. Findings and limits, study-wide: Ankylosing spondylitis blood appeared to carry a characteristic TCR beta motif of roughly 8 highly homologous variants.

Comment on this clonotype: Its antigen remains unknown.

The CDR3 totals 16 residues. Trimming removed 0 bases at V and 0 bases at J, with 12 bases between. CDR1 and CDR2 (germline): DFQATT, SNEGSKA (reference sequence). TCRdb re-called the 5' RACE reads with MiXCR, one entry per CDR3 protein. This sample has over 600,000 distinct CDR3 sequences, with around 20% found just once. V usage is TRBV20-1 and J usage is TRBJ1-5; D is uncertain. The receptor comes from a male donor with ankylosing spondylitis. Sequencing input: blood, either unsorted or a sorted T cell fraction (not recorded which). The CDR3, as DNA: TGCAGTGCTAGAGATGACGGAATTTATAGCAATCAGCCCCAGCATTTT. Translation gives CSARDDGIYSNQPQHF.